This T cell receptor beta chain came from a study of lymphopenia after photon versus proton radiotherapy. General observations from the study: In patients who died, overall survival fell as post-nadir TCR diversity dropped more. After the lymphocyte nadir, photon-treated repertoires showed oligoclonal expansion, especially of CD8+ Temra cells. Under photons, naive T cells and diversity fell while effector/memory populations rose.

From germline, CDR1 is SGHAT and CDR2 FQNNGV. The CDR3 consists of 15 residues. The ends were cut back, 3 bases at V and 0 bases at J, with 8 bases in the middle. In regard to this clone: The antigen is not known.

Generated by immunoSEQ multiplex PCR, the TCRdb table keeps only in-frame clones and is missing some. The sample records about 7,500 clones, 80% to 90% being singletons. The material was peripheral blood, obtained from a patient treated with photon-based radiotherapy. The chain links TRBV11-2 to TRBJ2-2; D unresolved. This TCR derives from a woman aged 70-85 years with pancreatic cancer. The CDR3 here is CASSFGTSNTGELFF. As DNA, the CDR3 is TGTGCCAGCAGCTTCGGCACGTCGAACACCGGGGAGCTGTTTTTT.